This T cell receptor beta chain was profiled in a study of cytomegalovirus exposure and HLA in healthy donors (dated by TCRdb to 2015 to 2018). About the investigation overall: According to an earlier analysis of around 600 of the donors, some 180 million T cells yielded 120 million or so unique TCR beta sequences and roughly 280 Gb of sequence data. A later analysis re-examined previously published TCR beta repertoires from several hundred donors and added high-resolution HLA genotyping to investigate patterns of TCR occurrence. An earlier analysis of around 580 of the donors used high-throughput TCR beta sequencing to judge whether each TCR beta V gene segment behaved as functional or pseudogenic. Rather than using new phenotypic data, the later analysis identified candidate immune exposures from TCR beta sequences and from how often those sequences occurred across donors. To predict cytomegalovirus infection status, the study brought together high-throughput TCR immunosequencing, statistical association of individual TCRs with disease status, and machine learning. Roughly 300 gigabases of sequencing data and roughly 90 million unique TCR sequences were included in an early release covering several hundred HLA-typed donors. Among about 410 genotyped donors of the cohort, an average of roughly 230,000 unique TCR beta nucleotide sequences was sequenced per donor, of which roughly 18% were non-productive. About five DR-DQ haplotypes were handled as single units for association and clustering, since linkage in the cohort was strong. Among the 398 genotyped donors, around 79% belonged to the genetic ancestry cluster associated with self-reported Caucasian donors. Every discovery cohort repertoire had been produced on one sequencing platform. The study profiled the T cell repertoires of 666 subjects by immunosequencing and related them to cytomegalovirus serostatus. Both class I and class II loci were covered by HLA typing, at four-digit resolution. Donor age, sex, ethnicity and CMV serostatus were compiled alongside the repertoire data. Typing coverage differed by locus: A, B, C, DRB1 and DQB1 were typed in about 620-630 donors, DQA1 in 500 to 550, DPA1 in 600 to 610, and DPB1 in 472. The study aimed to test whether signatures of past pathogen exposure could be identified by cataloging public T cell receptors. In addition to the first cohort of approximately 650 subjects, a separate validation cohort of about 120 different subjects was used. A later genetic analysis used genome-wide SNP genotypes for about 60% of the roughly 700 donors, treating that subset as a discovery cohort. Results and caveats for the whole study, not just this receptor: A later genetic analysis associated a missense DCLRE1C variant with V-gene and J-gene trimming of TCR beta chains, and an independent cohort replicated the association. It was suggested by the authors that the approach could potentially be generalized to other disease states and immunological phenotypes. Several of the top co-occurrence clusters appeared to be linked to parvovirus B19, influenza, CMV and Epstein-Barr virus, according to a later analysis. Compared with equally common non-associated chains, HLA-associated TCR beta chains in a later analysis were more clonally expanded and had lower generation probabilities. Only TCR beta chains were sequenced in this cohort, and the absence of alpha or paired-chain data limited detectable features. Across donors, most TCR sequences were observed very rarely, whereas some public TCRs were present in many individuals. Because counts were too low, about 15 rarely observed V segments, including chromosome 9 orphons, were left out of the earlier analysis of over 550 of the donors. The only immune exposure information available for the cohort was CMV serostatus. An earlier analysis of 587 of the donors showed that most TCR beta V segments appeared in productive rearrangements either about 90% or about 30% of the time, which broadly matched IMGT annotations. A further reported finding was that TCR beta sequences accurately predicted the HLA-A and HLA-B alleles for most subjects in the first cohort. In a later analysis, the rate of TCR association differed among HLA loci, with DRB1 alleles having the most associated TCRs and HLA-C alleles having the fewest. The study listed 164 TCR beta chains as associated with cytomegalovirus. A cluster of highly shared sequence variants was judged likely to be a technical artifact of the sequencing pipeline. Compared with the approximately 670-donor mean, donors in an Asian-associated ancestry cluster had fewer N-insertions in productive TCRs, according to a later genetic analysis. Cytomegalovirus status was reported to be diagnosed by the classifier with high specificity and sensitivity in both the original and validation cohorts. HLA typing was unavailable for some donors at each locus, so association tests used only the typed subset. Strong co-occurrence of HLA alleles, especially DR and DQ, made assigning TCR associations to individual alleles difficult. Linkage disequilibrium might explain the correlated functional status among segregating V segments, but an unknown experimental factor could not be ruled out. Because the 87-base-pair reads could not distinguish some IMGT-functional V segments, including TRBV6-2 and TRBV6-3, those segments were excluded. In a later analysis, around 15,000 TCR beta sequences were associated with specific HLA alleles at a false discovery rate of 0.05. Roughly uniform sequencing depth across donors was assumed in presence/absence analyses, although this assumption may not hold. According to a later analysis, most CMV-associated TCR beta chains appeared to be HLA-restricted, and the HLA associations seemed to be driven largely by CMV exposure. A few of the identified cytomegalovirus-associated TCR beta chains were confirmed in vitro to be specific for cytomegalovirus antigens.

Concerning this clone itself: Its specific antigen is unknown. One base away there is no much larger clone; base qualities are not given.

The CDR3 holds 14 amino acids from the cysteine to the phenylalanine. Only the CDR3 DNA stays, 42 bases, in frame from base 1. The CDR1 and CDR2 encoded by the germline V gene (reference sequence) are MNHEY and SMNVEV. Trimming costs V 4 bases and J 3 bases, and their ends lie 12 bases apart. The cohort was made up of 666 healthy bone marrow donors. At the time of sampling, all cohort members were nominally healthy, though unrecorded immune exposures were likely present. The donor was CMV seronegative and belonged to the group of 320 or so seronegative cohort members. Every donor gave a peripheral blood sample, and the peripheral blood mononuclear cells from that sample were used for TCR beta sequencing. The Qiagen DNeasy Blood Extraction Kit was used to extract genomic DNA from the blood cell samples. Libraries were constructed by the immunoSEQ multiplex PCR assay. For the multiplex PCR, a mixture combining 60 forward primers for TCR Vbeta segments and 13 reverse primers for TCR Jbeta segments was used. The CDR3 region of rearranged TCR beta genes was amplified from genomic DNA with a multiplex PCR assay. On the Illumina HiSeq System, the amplified TCR beta libraries were sequenced as 87-base-pair reads. The source study handled its data this way. Across the roughly 700 repertoires, a later analysis counted some 81 million unique TCR beta chains, around 11 million of which were shared by at least two donors. A nearest-neighbor algorithm error-corrected the raw reads and collapsed the reads into unique sequences, merging closely related sequences to remove PCR and sequencing errors. V, D and J gene segments were assigned by aligning CDR3 sequences to IMGT reference sequences. For a sequence to be retained, at least a six-nucleotide match to both a V gene segment and a J gene segment was required. A rearrangement counted as productive if the CDR3 had no stop codons and remained in frame with V and J, and every other rearrangement counted as non-productive. Following IMGT convention, CDR3 was defined as the stretch from the second conserved V-encoded cysteine up to the conserved J-encoded phenylalanine. Sequences without an unambiguous match to a single V gene segment were excluded from the earlier analysis of about 600 of the donors. In an earlier analysis of approximately 500 of the donors, a V segment was called functional when productive rearrangements were above 56.7%, and segregating when the standard deviation between donors exceeded 5%. A statistical classification framework was developed to diagnose cytomegalovirus status using the catalog of TCR beta chain sequences. V and J gene assignment, in a later analysis, came from comparing TCR nucleotide sequences with IMGT/GENE-DB human TR gene sequences. Using the TCRdist pipeline, a later analysis assigned CDR3 sequences along with most-parsimonious VDJ recombination scenarios. In a later analysis, every TCR beta chain was defined by the combination of its CDR3 amino acid sequence and its V-gene family, and reads without a unique V-gene family were dropped. As a way to deal with suspected cross-contamination and a sequencing artifact, a later analysis dropped roughly 620 nucleotide sequences that were highly shared and had low generation probability. In a later analysis, a clonal expansion index was calculated for each public chain from normalized within-repertoire ranks of inferred template counts. In a later analysis, generation probabilities were computed using a VDJ recombination model fitted to out-of-frame rearrangements, and the results were checked against IGoR. A later analysis scored TCR-TCR, TCR-HLA and TCR-CMV co-occurrence with hypergeometric tests, applying a repertoire-size bias correction to TCR pairs. A later analysis estimated false discovery rates by permuting HLA or CMV assignments 20 times. In a later analysis, co-occurring TCRs were grouped with DBSCAN, and TCRdist sequence similarity was added when clustering was performed within HLA-allele-positive subsets. Repertoires with fewer than 30,000 or more than 120,000 public chains were left out of co-occurrence clustering, as were a few repertoires with anomalous nucleotide sharing. TCRdb obtained this table from immuneACCESS and retained in-frame rearrangements with V and J assigned. These tables miss some clones; where compared with another copy, unresolved V genes account for less than half of the shortfall, and the remainder is unexplained. The V and J calls and the clone size are those of that table, but D and trimming were determined from the DNA. The sample table lists approximately 100,000 clones, more than 80% of them with a count of one. The ten largest clones add up to approximately 3.6% of the sample.

The receptor comes from a man aged 30 to 39 in good health and CMV-seronegative. Sequencing was done on a sample of PBMCs. Rearrangement joined TRBV27 to TRBJ1-2; the D region possibly corresponds to TRBD1 (6 bases align). The CDR3: CASSYTSGDYGYTF. The nucleotides are TGTGCCAGCAGTTATACGTCAGGGGACTATGGCTACACCTTC.